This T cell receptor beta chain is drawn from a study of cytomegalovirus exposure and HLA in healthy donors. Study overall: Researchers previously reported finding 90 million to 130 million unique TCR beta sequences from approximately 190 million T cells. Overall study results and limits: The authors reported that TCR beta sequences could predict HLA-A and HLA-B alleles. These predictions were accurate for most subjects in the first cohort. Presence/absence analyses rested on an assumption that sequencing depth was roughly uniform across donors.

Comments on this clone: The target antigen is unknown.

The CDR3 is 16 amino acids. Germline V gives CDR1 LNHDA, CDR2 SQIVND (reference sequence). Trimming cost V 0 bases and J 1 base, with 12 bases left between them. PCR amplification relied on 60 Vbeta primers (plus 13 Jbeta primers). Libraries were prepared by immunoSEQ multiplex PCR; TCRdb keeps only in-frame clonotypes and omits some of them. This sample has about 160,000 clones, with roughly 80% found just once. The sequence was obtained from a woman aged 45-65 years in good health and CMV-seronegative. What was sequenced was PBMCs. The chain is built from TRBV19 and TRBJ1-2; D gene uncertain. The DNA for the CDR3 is TGTGCCAGTAGTATAGATGTAGCGACGAGTAACTATGGCTACACCTTC. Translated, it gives CASSIDVATSNYGYTF.